Presented here are 2 T cell receptor beta chains from one specimen sequenced in a study of T cell responses to AZD1222 COVID-19 vaccine. Assay used: immunoSEQ multiplex PCR; TCRdb lists only in-frame clones, some missing. The table records tens of thousands of clones, more than 80% of them present only once. The material was peripheral blood, obtained on day 0 of AZD1222 vaccination. The receptors come from an adult in good health.

The chain has TRBV5-1 and TRBJ2-7; D is uncertain. V was cut by 4 bases and J by 2 bases, with 10 bases left in between. The CDR3 runs to 13 residues. Germline lookup yields CDR1 SGHRS and CDR2 YFSETQ. The CDR3, as DNA: TGCGCCAGCAGCACAACCGCGGCCTACGAGCAGTACTTC. This translates into CASSTTAAYEQYF.

The chain carries TRBV28 and TRBJ1-6; D is unresolved. The CDR3 is made up of 14 amino acids. Germline V lookup: CDR1 MDHEN, CDR2 SYDVKM. V was pared by 8 bases and J by 4 bases, with 12 bases between. The CDR3 DNA sequence: TGTGCCAGCGTACCGGGCGGGTATAATTCACCCCTCCACTTT. Translating it yields CASVPGGYNSPLHF. Looking up the rest from reference TRBV28 and TRBJ1-6 gives the full variable domain: DVKVTQSSRYLVKRTGEKVFLECVQDMDHENMFWYRQDPGLGLRLIYFSYDVKMKEKGDIPEGYSVSREKKERFSLILESASTNQTSMYLCASVPGGYNSPLHFGNGTRLTVT.